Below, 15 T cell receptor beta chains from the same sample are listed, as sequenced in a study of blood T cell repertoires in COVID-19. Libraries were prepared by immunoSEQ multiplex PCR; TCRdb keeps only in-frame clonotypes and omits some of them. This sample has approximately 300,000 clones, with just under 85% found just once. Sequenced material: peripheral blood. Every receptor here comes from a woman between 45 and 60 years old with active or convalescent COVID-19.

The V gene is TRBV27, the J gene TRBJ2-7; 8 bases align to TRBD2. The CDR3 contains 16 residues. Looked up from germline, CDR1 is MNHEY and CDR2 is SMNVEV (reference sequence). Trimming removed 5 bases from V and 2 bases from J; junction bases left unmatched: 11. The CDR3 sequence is CASSPRGGPLPYEQYF. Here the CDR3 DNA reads TGTGCCAGCAGTCCCCGGGGGGGGCCCTTACCCTACGAGCAGTACTTC.

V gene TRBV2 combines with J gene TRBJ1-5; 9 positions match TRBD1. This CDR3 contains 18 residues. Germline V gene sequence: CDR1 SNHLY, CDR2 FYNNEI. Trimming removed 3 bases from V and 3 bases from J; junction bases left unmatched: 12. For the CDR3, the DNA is TGTGCCAGCAGTGAGAAGTCGGGGACAGGGCGTTACAATCAGCCCCAGCATTTT. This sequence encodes CASSEKSGTGRYNQPQHF. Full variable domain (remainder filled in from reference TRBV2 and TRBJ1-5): EPEVTQTPSHQVTQMGQEVILRCVPISNHLYFYWYRQILGQKVEFLVSFYNNEISEKSEIFDDQFSVERPDGSNFTLKIRSTKLEDSAMYFCASSEKSGTGRYNQPQHFGDGTRLSIL.

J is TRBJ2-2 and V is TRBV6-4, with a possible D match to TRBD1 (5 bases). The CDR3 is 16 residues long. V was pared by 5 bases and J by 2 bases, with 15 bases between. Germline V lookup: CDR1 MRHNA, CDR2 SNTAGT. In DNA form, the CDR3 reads TGTGCCAGCAGTCCCAGGGTAGCCCTTAACACCGGGGAGCTGTTTTTT. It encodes CASSPRVALNTGELFF.

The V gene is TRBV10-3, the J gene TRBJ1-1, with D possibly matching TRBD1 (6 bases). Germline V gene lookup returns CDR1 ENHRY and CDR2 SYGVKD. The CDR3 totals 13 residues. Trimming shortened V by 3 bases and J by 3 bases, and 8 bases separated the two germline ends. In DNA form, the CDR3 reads TGTGCCATCAGTGACAGGGGCGACACTGAAGCTTTCTTT. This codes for CAISDRGDTEAFF.

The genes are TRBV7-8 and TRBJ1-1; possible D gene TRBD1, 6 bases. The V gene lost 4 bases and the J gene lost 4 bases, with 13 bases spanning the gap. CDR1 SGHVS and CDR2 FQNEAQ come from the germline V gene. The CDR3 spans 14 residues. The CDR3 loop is CASSWNRESTEAFF. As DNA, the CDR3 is TGTGCCAGCAGCTGGAACAGGGAGAGCACTGAAGCTTTCTTT.

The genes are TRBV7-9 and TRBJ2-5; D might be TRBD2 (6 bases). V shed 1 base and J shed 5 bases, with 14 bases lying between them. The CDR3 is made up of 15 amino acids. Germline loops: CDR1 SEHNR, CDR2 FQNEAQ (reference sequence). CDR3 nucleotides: TGTGCCAGCAGCTTAGAAGCGGGTTCGCGGGAGACCCAGTACTTC. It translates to CASSLEAGSRETQYF.

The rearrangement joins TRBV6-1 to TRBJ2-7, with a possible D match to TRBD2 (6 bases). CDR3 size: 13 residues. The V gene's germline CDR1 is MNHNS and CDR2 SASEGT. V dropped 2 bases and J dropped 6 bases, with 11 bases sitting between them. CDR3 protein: CASSEPAGGEQYF. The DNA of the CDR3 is TGTGCCAGCAGTGAACCGGCCGGGGGCGAGCAGTACTTC.

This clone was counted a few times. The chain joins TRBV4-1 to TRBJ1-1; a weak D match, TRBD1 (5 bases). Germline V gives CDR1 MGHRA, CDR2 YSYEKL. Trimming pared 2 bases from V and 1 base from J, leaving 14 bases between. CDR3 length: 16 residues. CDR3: CASSQLRGSGNTEAFF. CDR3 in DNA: TGCGCCAGCAGCCAACTTCGGGGGAGTGGGAACACTGAAGCTTTCTTT.

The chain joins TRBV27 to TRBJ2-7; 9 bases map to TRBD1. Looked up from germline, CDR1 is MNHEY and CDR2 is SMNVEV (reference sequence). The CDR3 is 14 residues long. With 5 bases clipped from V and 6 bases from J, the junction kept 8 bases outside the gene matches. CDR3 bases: TGTGCCAGCAGTCCCTGGACAGGGGTAGTCGAGCAGTACTTC. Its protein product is CASSPWTGVVEQYF.

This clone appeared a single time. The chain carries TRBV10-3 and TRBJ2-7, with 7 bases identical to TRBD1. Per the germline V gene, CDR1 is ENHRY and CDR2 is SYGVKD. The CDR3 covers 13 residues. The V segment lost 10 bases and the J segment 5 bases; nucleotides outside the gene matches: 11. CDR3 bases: TGTGCCACTATCCCGAGGGACAGCAACGAGCAGTACTTC. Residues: CATIPRDSNEQYF.

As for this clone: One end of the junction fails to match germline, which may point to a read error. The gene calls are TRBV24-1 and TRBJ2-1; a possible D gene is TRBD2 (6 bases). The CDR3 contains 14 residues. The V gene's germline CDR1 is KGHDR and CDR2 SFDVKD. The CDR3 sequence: CATSRSGSSNEQFF. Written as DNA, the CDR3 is TGTGCCACCAGTCGCAGCGGGTCCTCCAATGAGCAGTTCTTC.

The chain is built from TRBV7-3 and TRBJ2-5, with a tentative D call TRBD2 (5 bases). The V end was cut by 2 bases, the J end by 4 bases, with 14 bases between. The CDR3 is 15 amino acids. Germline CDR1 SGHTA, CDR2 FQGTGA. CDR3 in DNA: TGTGCCAGCAGCTTAGGGCTAGCTCCCCCAGAGACCCAGTACTTC. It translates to CASSLGLAPPETQYF. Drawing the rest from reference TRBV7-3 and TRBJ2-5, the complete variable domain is GAGVSQTPSNKVTEKGKYVELRCDPISGHTALYWYRQSLGQGPEFLIYFQGTGAADDSGLPNDRFFAVRPEGSVSTLKIQRTERGDSAVYLCASSLGLAPPETQYFGPGTRLLVL.

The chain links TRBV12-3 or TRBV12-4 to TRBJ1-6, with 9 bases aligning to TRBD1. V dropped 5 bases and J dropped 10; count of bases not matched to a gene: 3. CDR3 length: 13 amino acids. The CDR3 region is CASSTGGDSPLHF. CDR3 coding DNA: TGTGCCAGCAGTACAGGGGGCGACTCACCCCTCCACTTT.

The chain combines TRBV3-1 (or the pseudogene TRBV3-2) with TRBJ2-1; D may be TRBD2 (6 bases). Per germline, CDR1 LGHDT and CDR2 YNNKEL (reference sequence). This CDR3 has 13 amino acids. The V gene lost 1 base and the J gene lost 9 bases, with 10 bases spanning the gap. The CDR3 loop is CASSQGPGAEQFF. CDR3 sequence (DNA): TGTGCCAGCAGCCAAGGGCCGGGAGCTGAGCAGTTCTTC.

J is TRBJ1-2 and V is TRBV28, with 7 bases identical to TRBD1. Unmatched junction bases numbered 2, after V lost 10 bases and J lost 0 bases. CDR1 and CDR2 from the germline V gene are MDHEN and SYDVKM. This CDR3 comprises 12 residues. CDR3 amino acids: CAIRGPNYGYTF. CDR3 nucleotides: TGTGCCATAAGGGGGCCTAACTATGGCTACACCTTC.